Below, one T cell receptor beta chain is given with its context. What it binds is not known. The data were obtained in a study of PD-1 blockade in mismatch repair-deficient tumors. Study-wide context: All were previously treated, progressing patients with 12 mismatch repair-deficient cancer types. Whole-study findings and limits: Rapid post-treatment expansion, then contraction, generally preceding radiologic response, marked tumor-resident clones.

Trimming removed 4 bases at V and 2 bases at J, with 11 bases between. Germline V gene sequence: CDR1 SNHLY, CDR2 FYNNEI. This CDR3 spans 14 amino acids. Sequencing was performed with immunoSEQ multiplex PCR; in TCRdb, only in-frame clones are kept and a portion is missing. The data contain under 50,000 clones, approximately 80% of them singletons. All patients were mismatch repair deficient, assessed by either PCR or immunohistochemistry. The TCR-sequenced patients were a few responders to pembrolizumab. The origin of this receptor is an adult with mismatch repair-deficient cancer. The sequencing here drew on PBMCs, taken before pembrolizumab treatment. J is TRBJ1-2 and V is TRBV2; D might be TRBD1 (5 bases). CDR3 sequence: CASSVTGYNYGYTF. In DNA form, the CDR3 reads TGTGCCAGCAGTGTAACAGGTTACAACTATGGCTACACCTTC.